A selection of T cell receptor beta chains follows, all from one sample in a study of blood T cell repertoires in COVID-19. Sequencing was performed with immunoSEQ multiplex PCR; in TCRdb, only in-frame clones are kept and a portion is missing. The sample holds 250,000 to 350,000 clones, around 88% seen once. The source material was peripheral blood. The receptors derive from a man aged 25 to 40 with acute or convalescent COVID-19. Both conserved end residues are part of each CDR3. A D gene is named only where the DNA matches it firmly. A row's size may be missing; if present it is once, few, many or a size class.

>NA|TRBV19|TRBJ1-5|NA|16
CASSIEGWQGNQPQHF
TGTGCCAGTAGTATAGAGGGTTGGCAGGGAAACCAGCCCCAGCATTTT
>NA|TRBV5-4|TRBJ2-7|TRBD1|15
CASSTNRGSSYEQYF
TGTGCCAGCAGTACAAACAGGGGAAGCTCCTACGAGCAGTACTTC
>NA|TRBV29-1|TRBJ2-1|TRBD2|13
CSVESGRAYEQFF
TGCAGCGTTGAGTCCGGGAGGGCCTATGAGCAGTTCTTC
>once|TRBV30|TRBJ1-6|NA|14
CAWSAQGYNSPLHF
TGTGCCTGGAGTGCGCAGGGATATAATTCACCCCTCCACTTT
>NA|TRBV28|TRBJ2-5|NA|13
CASSRLRGETQYF
TGTGCCAGCAGTCGCCTACGGGGAGAGACCCAGTACTTC
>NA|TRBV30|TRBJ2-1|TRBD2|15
CAWNLGLATYNEQFF
TGTGCCTGGAACCTGGGACTAGCGACATACAATGAGCAGTTCTTC
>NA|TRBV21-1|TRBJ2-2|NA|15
CASSFGTRGTGELFF
TGTGCCAGCAGCTTCGGGACTAGGGGCACCGGGGAGCTGTTTTTT
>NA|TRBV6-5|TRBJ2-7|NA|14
CASSYRGNLYEQYF
TGTGCCAGCAGTTACCGGGGGAACCTCTACGAGCAGTACTTC
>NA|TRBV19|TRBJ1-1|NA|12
CASSPSYTEAFF
TGTGCCAGTAGCCCCAGTTACACTGAAGCTTTCTTT
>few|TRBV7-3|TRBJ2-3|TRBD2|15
CASSLLAGGTDTQYF
TGTGCCAGCAGCTTACTAGCGGGGGGCACAGATACGCAGTATTTT
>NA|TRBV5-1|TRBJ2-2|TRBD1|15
CASSSGTGGTGELFF
TGCGCCAGCAGCTCCGGGACAGGGGGCACCGGGGAGCTGTTTTTT
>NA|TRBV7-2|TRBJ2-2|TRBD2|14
CASSPRPSGGELFF
TGTGCCAGCAGCCCCCGGCCTAGCGGCGGGGAGCTGTTTTTT
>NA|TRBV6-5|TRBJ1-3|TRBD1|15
CASSTGTASGNTIYF
TGTGCCAGCAGTACCGGGACAGCCTCTGGAAACACCATATATTTT
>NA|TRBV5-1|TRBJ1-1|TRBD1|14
CASRLGQGRTEAFF
TGCGCCAGCCGCTTAGGACAGGGAAGAACTGAAGCTTTCTTT
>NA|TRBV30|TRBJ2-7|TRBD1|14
CAWSFGTGGYEQYF
TGTGCCTGGAGTTTTGGGACAGGGGGGTACGAGCAGTACTTC
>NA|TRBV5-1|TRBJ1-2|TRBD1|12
CASSNGQDGYTF
TGCGCCAGCAGCAACGGACAGGACGGCTACACCTTC
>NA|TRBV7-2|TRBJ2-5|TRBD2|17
CASSLGGGGSRVETQYF
TGTGCCAGCAGCTTAGGGGGTGGCGGGAGCAGGGTAGAGACCCAGTACTTC
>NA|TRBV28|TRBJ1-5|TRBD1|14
CASSLSQGAQPQHF
TGTGCCAGCAGTTTATCACAGGGGGCTCAGCCCCAGCATTTT
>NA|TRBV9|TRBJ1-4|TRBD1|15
CASSDDGTGGEKLFF
TGTGCCAGCAGCGATGACGGGACAGGTGGTGAAAAACTGTTTTTT
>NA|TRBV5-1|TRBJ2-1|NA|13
CASSLGPDNEQFF
TGCGCCAGCAGCTTGGGGCCAGACAATGAGCAGTTCTTC
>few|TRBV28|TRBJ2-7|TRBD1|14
CASINRGKTYEQYF
TGTGCCAGCATTAACAGGGGGAAGACCTACGAGCAGTACTTC
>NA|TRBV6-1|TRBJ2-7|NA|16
CASSEASPGVGYEQYF
TGTGCCAGCAGTGAAGCCAGTCCGGGGGTCGGGTACGAGCAGTACTTC
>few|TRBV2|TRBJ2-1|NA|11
CASRYDREQFF
TGTGCCAGCAGATACGACAGGGAGCAGTTCTTC
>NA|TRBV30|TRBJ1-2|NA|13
CAWSKRGGSGYTF
TGTGCCTGGAGTAAGCGGGGCGGGAGCGGCTACACCTTC
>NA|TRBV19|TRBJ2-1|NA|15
CASSIDRGTYNEQFF
TGTGCCAGTAGTATAGACAGGGGAACCTACAATGAGCAGTTCTTC
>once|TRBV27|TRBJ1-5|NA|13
CASSPYSAQPQHF
TGTGCCAGCAGTCCTTACAGTGCCCAGCCCCAGCATTTT
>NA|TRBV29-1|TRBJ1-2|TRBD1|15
CSGALGGADSDGYTF
TGCAGCGGCGCATTAGGGGGCGCGGACAGTGATGGCTACACCTTC
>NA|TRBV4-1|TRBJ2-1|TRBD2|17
CASSQVVRLAGVYEQFF
TGCGCCAGCAGCCAAGTGGTTAGACTAGCGGGAGTCTATGAGCAGTTCTTC
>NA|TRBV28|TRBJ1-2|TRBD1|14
CASSSDDRARGYTF
TGTGCCAGCAGTTCCGATGACAGGGCGCGTGGCTACACCTTC